The sequence of this T cell receptor beta chain was determined in a study of multiple sclerosis patients with progressive multifocal leukoencephalopathy. Time point in this sample: time of PML onset. PML in natalizumab-treated patients developed after between 16 and 56 months of natalizumab therapy. Study-wide findings and caveats: Most PML patients had lower entropy, suggesting less diverse TRB repertoires.

The V and J ends lost 4 bases and 4 bases respectively, with 19 bases between them. The germline gives CDR1 MNHEY, CDR2 SVGAGI. The CDR3 has 16 residues. About this clone: What it binds is unknown.

Clones were sequenced by immunoSEQ multiplex PCR, and TCRdb holds only the in-frame ones, with some missing. The table includes tens of thousands of clones, 85% detected once. This rearrangement joins TRBV6-5 to TRBJ1-1; D unclear. The material sequenced was PBMCs, taken from a patient treated with natalizumab. The clonotype comes from a woman in her 30s with progressive multifocal leukoencephalopathy. The CDR3 DNA reads as TGTGCCAGCAGTTTTTATCCGAGCGGATCGGGCACTGAAGCTTTCTTT. It is translated as CASSFYPSGSGTEAFF.